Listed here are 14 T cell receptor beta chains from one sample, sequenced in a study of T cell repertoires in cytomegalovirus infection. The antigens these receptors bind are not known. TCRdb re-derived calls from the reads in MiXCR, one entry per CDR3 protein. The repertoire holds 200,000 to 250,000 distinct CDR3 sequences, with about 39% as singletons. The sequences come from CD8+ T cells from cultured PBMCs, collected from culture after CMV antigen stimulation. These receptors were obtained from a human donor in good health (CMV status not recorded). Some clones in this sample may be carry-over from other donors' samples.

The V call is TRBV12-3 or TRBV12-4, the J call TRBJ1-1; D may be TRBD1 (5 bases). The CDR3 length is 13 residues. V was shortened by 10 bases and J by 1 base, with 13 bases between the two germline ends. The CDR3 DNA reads TGTGCCACTTACCCCGGGGGGAACACTGAAGCTTTCTTT. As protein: CATYPGGNTEAFF.

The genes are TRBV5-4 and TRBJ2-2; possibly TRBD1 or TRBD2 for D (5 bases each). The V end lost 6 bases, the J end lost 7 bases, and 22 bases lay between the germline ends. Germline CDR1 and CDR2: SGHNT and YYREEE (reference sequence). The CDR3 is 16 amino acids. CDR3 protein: CASMGVEEEGFGELFF. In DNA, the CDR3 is TGTGCCAGCATGGGGGTGGAGGAGGAAGGTTTCGGGGAGCTGTTTTTT.

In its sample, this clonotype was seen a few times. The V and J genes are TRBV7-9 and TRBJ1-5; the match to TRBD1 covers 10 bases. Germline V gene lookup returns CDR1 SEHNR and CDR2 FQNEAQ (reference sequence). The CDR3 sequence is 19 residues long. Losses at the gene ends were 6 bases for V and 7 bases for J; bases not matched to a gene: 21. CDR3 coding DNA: TGTGCCAGCAGTCCGGATCCGGGACAGGGGTTTGAGGAAGGGCAGCCCCAGCATTTT. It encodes CASSPDPGQGFEEGQPQHF.

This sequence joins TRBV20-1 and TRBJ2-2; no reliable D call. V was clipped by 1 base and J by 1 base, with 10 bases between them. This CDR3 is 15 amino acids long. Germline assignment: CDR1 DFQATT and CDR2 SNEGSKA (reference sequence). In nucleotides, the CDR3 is TGCAGTGCTAGAGGACACCGACGGAACACCGGGGAGCTGTTTTTT. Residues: CSARGHRRNTGELFF.

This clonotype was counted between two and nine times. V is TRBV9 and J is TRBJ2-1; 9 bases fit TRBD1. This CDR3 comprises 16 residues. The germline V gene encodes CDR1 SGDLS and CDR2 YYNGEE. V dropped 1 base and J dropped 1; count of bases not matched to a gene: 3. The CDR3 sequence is CASSVSDRGSYNEQFF. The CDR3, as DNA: TGTGCCAGCAGCGTATCCGACAGGGGGTCCTACAATGAGCAGTTCTTC.

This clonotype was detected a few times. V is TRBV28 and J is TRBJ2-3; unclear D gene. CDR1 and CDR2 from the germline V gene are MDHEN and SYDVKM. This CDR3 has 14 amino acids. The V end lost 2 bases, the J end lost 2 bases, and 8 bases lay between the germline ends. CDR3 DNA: TGTGCCAGCAGTTTAACCGGATACACAGATACGCAGTATTTT. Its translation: CASSLTGYTDTQYF.

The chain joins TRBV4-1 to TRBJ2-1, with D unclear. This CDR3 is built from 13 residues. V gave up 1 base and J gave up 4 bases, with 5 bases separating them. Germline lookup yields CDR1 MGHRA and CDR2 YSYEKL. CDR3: CASSQASYNEQFF. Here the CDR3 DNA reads TGCGCCAGCAGCCAAGCGTCATACAATGAGCAGTTCTTC.

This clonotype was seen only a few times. The CDR3 coding sequence is TGTGCCAGCAGTTTAATTAGCGGGAGGGGGGTTGAGCAGTTCTTC. Translated, it gives CASSLISGRGVEQFF. The chain recombines TRBV28 with TRBJ2-1; 11 positions match TRBD2. Germline-derived CDR1 and CDR2 are MDHEN and SYDVKM. CDR3 length equals 15 residues. V gave up 2 bases and J gave up 9 bases; unmatched junction bases: 6.

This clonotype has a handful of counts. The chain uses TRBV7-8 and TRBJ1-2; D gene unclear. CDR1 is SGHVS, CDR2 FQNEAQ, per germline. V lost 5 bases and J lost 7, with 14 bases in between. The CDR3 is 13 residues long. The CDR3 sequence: CASSDHASSGYTF. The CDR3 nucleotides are TGTGCCAGCAGCGACCACGCATCTAGTGGCTACACCTTC.

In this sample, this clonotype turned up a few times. CDR3 sequence: CASSFPFAGNEQFF. For the CDR3, the DNA is TGTGCCAGCAGTTTCCCCTTCGCTGGGAATGAGCAGTTCTTC. V gene TRBV27 combines with J gene TRBJ2-1; D unclear. The CDR3 totals 14 residues. V lost 3 bases to trimming and J lost 7 bases, with 13 bases between them. From germline, CDR1 is MNHEY and CDR2 SMNVEV (reference sequence).

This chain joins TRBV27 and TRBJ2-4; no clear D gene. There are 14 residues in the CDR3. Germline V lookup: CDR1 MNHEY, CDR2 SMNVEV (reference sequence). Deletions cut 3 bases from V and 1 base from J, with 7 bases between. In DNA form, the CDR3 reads TGTGCCAGCAGTTTGCGGTGGGCCAAAAACATTCAGTACTTC. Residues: CASSLRWAKNIQYF.

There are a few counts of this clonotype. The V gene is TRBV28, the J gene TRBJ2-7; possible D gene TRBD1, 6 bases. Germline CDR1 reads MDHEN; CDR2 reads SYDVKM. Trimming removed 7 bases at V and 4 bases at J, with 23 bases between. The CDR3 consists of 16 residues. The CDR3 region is CASTGVRRGIVYEQYF. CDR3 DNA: TGTGCCAGCACAGGGGTCCGAAGGGGGATTGTTTACGAGCAGTACTTC.

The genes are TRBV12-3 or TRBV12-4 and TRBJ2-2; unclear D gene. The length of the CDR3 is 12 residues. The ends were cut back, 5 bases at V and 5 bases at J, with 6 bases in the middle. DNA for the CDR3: TGTGCCAGCAGTGGCGATACCGGGGAGCTGTTTTTT. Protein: CASSGDTGELFF.

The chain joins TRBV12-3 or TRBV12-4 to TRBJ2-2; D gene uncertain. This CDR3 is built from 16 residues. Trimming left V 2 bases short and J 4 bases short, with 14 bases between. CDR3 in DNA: TGTGCCAGCAGTTTAAGTAGTCCCCCGCGCACCGGGGAGCTGTTTTTT. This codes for CASSLSSPPRTGELFF.